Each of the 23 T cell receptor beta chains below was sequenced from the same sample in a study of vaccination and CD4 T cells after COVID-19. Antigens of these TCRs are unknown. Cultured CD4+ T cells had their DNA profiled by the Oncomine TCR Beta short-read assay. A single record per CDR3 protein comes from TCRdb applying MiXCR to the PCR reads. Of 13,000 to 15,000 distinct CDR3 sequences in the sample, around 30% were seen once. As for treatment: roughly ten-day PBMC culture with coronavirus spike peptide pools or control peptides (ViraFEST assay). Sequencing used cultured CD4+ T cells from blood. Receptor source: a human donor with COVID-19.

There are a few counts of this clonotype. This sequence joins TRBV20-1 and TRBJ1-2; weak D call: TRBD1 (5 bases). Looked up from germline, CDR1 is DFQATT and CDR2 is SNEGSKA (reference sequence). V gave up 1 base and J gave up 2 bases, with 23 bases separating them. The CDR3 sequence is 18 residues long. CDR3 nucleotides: TGCAGTGCTAGAGGCCTTCGGCAGGGTCTGTGGAACAACTATGGCTACACCTTC. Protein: CSARGLRQGLWNNYGYTF.

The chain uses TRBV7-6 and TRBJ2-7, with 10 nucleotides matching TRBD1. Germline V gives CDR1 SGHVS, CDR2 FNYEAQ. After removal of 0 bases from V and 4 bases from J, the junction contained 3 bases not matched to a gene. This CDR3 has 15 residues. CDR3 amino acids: CASSLAGQGQYEQYF. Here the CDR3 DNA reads TGTGCCAGCAGCTTAGCGGGACAGGGGCAATACGAGCAGTACTTC.

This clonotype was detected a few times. CDR3: CSAPRVEAFF. As DNA, the CDR3 is TGCAGTGCTCCCCGCGTTGAAGCTTTCTTT. The chain employs TRBV20-1 and TRBJ1-1; D unclear. The CDR3 is made up of 10 amino acids. Germline V gene lookup returns CDR1 DFQATT and CDR2 SNEGSKA (reference sequence). Trimming removed 5 bases from V and 7 bases from J, with 8 bases in between.

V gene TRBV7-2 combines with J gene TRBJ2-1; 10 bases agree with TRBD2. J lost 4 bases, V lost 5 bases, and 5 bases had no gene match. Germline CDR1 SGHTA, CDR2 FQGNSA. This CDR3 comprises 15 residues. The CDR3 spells CASSRSGGLYNEQFF. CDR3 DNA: TGTGCCAGCAGCCGTAGCGGGGGGTTGTACAATGAGCAGTTCTTC.

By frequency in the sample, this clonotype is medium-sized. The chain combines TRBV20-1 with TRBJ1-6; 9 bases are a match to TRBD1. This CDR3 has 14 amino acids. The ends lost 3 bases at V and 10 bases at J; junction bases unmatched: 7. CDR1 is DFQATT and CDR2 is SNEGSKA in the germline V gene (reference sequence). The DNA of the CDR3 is TGCAGTGCTAGCGACAGGGGGTCAGGATCACCCCTCCACTTT. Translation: CSASDRGSGSPLHF.

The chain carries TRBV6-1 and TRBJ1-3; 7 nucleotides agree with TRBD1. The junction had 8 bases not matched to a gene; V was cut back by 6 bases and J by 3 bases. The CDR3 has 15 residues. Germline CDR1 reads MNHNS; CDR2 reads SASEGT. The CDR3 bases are TGTGCCAGCAGGGCGACAGGGACCGGTGGAAACACCATATATTTT. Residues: CASRATGTGGNTIYF.

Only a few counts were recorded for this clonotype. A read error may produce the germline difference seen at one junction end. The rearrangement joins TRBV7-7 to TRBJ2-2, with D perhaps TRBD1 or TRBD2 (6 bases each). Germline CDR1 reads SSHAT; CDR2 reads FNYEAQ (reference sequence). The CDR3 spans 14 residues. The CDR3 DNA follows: TGTGCTAGCAGCGGCGGGACACTCGCCGGGGAGCTGTTTTTT. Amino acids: CASSGGTLAGELFF.

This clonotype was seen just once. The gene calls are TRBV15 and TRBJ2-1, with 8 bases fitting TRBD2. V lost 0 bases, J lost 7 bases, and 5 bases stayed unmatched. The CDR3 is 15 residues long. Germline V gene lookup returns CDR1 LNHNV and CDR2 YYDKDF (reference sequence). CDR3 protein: CATSRDPGGPNEQFF. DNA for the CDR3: TGTGCCACCAGCAGAGACCCGGGGGGGCCGAATGAGCAGTTCTTC.

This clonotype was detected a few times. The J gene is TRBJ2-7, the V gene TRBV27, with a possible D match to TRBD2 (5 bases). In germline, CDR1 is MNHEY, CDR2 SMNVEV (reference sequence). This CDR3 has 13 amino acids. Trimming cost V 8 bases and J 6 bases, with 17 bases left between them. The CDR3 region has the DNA TGTGCCAGCGAGGTGATACGGGAAAGCGAGCAGTACTTC. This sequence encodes CASEVIRESEQYF.

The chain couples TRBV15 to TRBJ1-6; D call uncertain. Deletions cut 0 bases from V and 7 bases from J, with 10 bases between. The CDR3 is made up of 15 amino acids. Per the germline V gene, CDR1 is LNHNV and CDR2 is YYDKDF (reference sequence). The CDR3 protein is CATSREQRGNSPLHF. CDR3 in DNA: TGTGCCACCAGCAGAGAACAGAGAGGCAATTCACCCCTCCACTTT.

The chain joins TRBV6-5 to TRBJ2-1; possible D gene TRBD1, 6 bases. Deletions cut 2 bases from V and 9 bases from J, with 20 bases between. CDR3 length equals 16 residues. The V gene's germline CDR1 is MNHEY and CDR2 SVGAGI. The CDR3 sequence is CASSYRGPGASTEQFF. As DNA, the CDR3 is TGTGCCAGCAGTTACAGGGGCCCAGGGGCCTCCACTGAGCAGTTCTTC.

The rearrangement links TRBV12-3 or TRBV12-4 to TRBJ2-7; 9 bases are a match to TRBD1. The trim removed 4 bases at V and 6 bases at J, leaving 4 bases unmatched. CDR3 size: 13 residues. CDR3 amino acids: CASSSDRGAEQYF. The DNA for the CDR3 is TGTGCCAGCAGTTCCGACAGGGGGGCCGAGCAGTACTTC.

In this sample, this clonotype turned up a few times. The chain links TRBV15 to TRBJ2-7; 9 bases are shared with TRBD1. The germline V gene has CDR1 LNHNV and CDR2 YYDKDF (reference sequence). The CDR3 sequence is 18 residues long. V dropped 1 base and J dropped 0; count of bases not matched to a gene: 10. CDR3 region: CATSRVGAQGASSYEQYF. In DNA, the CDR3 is TGTGCCACCAGCAGAGTGGGGGCACAGGGGGCGAGCTCCTACGAGCAGTACTTC.

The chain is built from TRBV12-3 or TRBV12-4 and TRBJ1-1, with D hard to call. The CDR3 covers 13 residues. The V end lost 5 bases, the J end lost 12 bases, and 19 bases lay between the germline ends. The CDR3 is CASSTLGRDESFF. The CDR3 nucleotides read TGTGCCAGCAGTACCCTCGGACGGGATGAGTCTTTCTTT.

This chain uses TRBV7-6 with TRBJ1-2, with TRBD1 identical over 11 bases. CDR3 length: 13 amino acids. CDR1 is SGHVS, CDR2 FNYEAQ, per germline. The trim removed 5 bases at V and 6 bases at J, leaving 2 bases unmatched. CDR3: CASSRTGGDGYTF. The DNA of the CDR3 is TGTGCCAGCAGCAGGACAGGGGGCGATGGCTACACCTTC.

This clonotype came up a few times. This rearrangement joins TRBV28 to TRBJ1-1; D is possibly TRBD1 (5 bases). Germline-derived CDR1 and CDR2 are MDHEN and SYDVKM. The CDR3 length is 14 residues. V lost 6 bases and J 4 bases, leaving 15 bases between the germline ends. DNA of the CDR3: TGTGCCAGCAGAAAGGGGATTGAGACCACTGAAGCTTTCTTT. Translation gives CASRKGIETTEAFF.

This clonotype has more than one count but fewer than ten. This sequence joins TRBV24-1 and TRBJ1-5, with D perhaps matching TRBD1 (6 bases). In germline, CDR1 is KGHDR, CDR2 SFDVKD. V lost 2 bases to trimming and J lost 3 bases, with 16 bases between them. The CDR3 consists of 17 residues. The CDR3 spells CATSDSWGGQFNQPQHF. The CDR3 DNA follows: TGTGCCACCAGTGATTCGTGGGGGGGGCAGTTCAATCAGCCCCAGCATTTT.

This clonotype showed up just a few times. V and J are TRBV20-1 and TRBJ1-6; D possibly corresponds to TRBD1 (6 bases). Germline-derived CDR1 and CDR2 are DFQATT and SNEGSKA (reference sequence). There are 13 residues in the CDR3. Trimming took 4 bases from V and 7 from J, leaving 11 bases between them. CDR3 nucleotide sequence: TGCAGTGCTACCCCGGGACAAAATTCACCCCTCCACTTT. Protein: CSATPGQNSPLHF.

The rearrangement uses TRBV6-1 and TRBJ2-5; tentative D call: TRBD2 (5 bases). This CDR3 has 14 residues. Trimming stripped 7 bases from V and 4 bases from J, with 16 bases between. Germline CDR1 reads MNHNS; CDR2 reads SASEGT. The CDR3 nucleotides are TGTGCCAGCAATCCCGGAGGTGGGCCAGAGACCCAGTACTTC. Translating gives CASNPGGGPETQYF.

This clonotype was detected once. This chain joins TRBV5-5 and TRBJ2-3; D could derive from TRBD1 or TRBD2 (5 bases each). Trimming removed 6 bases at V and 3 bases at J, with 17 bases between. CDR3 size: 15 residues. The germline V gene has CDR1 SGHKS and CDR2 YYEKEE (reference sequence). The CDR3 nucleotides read TGTGCCAGCACAGACCGGGACGGAGGAACAGATACGCAGTATTTT. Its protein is CASTDRDGGTDTQYF.

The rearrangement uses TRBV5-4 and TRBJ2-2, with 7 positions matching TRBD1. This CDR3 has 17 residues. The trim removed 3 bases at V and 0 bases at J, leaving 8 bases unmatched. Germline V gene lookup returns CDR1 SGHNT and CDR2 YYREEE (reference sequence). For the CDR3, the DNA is TGTGCCAGCAGCTCCAAGCGGACAGGATCGAACACCGGGGAGCTGTTTTTT. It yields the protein CASSSKRTGSNTGELFF.

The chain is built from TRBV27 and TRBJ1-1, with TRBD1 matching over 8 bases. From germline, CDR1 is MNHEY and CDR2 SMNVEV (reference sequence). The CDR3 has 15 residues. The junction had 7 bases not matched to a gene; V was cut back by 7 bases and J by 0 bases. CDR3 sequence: CASTKLTGVNTEAFF. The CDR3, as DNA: TGTGCCAGCACCAAATTGACAGGGGTGAACACTGAAGCTTTCTTT.

The CDR3 is CASSEALRFAGANVLTF. In DNA, the CDR3 is TGTGCCAGCAGTGAAGCGCTTCGGTTTGCTGGGGCCAACGTCCTGACTTTC. The V and J genes are TRBV6-1 and TRBJ2-6; D remains ambiguous. Germline loops: CDR1 MNHNS, CDR2 SASEGT. This CDR3 is built from 17 residues. V shed 0 bases and J shed 2 bases, with 11 bases lying between them.